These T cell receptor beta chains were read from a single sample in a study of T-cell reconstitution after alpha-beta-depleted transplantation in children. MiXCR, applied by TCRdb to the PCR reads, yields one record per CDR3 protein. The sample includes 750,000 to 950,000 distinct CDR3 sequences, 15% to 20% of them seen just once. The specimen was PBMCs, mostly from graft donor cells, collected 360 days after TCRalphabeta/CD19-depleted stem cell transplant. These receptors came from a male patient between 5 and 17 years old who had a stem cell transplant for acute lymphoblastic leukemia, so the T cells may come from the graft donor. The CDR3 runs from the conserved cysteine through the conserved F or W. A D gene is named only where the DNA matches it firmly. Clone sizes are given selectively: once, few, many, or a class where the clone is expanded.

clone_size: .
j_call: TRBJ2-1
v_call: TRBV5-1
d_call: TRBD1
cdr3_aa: CASSALQGGKDEQFF
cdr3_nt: TGCGCCAGCAGCGCTCTACAGGGGGGTAAGGATGAGCAGTTCTTC

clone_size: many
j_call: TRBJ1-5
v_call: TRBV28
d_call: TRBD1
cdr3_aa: CASSYRGGVLPQHF
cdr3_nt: TGTGCCAGCAGTTACAGGGGAGGGGTTCTGCCCCAGCATTTT

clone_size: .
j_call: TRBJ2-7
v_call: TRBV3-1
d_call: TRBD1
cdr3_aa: CASSKNDRGPPTEQYF
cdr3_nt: TGTGCCAGCAGCAAAAATGACAGGGGCCCTCCTACCGAGCAGTACTTC

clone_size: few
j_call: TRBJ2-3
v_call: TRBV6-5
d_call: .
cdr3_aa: CASSSVQGDTQYF
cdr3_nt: TGTGCCAGCAGTTCGGTGCAGGGAGATACGCAGTATTTT

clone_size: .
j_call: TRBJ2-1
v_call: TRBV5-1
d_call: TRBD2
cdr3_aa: CASSLGPRSGGYNEQFF
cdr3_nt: TGCGCCAGCAGCTTGGGGCCCAGGAGCGGGGGATACAATGAGCAGTTCTTC

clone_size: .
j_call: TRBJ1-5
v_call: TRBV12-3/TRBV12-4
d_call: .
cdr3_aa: CASSRQQGRYSNQPQHF
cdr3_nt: TGTGCCAGCAGTAGACAACAGGGCAGATATAGCAATCAGCCCCAGCATTTT

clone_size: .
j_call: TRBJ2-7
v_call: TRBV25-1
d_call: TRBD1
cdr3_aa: CASSGSGQGSLAPSSYEQYF
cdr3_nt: TGTGCCAGCAGTGGGTCCGGACAGGGCAGCTTAGCGCCTAGCTCCTACGAGCAGTACTTC

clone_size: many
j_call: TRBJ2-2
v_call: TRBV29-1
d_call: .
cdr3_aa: CSVEPVILYPMTGELFF
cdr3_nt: TGCAGCGTCGAGCCGGTGATCCTTTATCCTATGACCGGGGAGCTGTTTTTT

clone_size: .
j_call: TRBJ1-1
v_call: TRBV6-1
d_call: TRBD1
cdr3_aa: CASRSVGGGGTEAFF
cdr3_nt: TGTGCCAGCAGGTCCGTGGGAGGGGGCGGCACTGAAGCTTTCTTT

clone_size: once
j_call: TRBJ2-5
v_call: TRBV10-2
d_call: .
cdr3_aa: CASSEVGTPDQETQYF
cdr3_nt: TGCGCCAGCAGTGAAGTGGGGACACCCGATCAAGAGACCCAGTACTTC

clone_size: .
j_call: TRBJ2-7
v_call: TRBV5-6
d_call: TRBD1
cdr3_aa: CASSLEPTRGSEQYF
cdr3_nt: TGTGCCAGCAGCTTGGAGCCCACCAGGGGGAGCGAGCAGTACTTC

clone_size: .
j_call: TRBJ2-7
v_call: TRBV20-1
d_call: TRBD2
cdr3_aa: CSARRAGLADSYEQYF
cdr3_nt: TGCAGTGCTAGAAGGGCTGGACTAGCGGATTCCTACGAGCAGTACTTC

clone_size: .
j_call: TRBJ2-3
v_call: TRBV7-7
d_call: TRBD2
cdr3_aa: CASSLAGAGGPNTQYF
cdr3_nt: TGTGCCAGCAGCTTAGCTGGTGCGGGAGGGCCAAATACGCAGTATTTT

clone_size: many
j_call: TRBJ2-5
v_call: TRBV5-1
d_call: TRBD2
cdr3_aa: CASSLVSGSLETQYF
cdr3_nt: TGCGCCAGCAGCTTGGTTAGCGGGAGCTTGGAGACCCAGTACTTC

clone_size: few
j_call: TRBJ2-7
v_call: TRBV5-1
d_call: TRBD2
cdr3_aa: CASRRLADSYEQYF
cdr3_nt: TGCGCCAGCAGACGCCTAGCGGACTCCTACGAGCAGTACTTC

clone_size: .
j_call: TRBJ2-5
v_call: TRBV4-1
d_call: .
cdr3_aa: CASSQGDAWDPRIETQYF
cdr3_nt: TGCGCCAGCAGCCAAGGCGACGCTTGGGATCCGCGGATAGAGACCCAGTACTTC

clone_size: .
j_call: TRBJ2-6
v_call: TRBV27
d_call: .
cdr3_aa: CASKKPGANVLTF
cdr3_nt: TGTGCCAGCAAGAAACCTGGGGCCAACGTCCTGACTTTC

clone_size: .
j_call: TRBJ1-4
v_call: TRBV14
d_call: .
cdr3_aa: CASSPTGNNEKLFF
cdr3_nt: TGTGCCAGCAGCCCCACCGGGAATAATGAAAAACTGTTTTTT

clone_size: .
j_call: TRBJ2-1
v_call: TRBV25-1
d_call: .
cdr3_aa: CAGGSGVGEQFF
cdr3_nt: TGTGCCGGGGGGTCGGGGGTCGGTGAGCAGTTCTTC

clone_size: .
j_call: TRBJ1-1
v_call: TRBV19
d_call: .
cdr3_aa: CASLAGGFGNTEAFF
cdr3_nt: TGTGCCAGTTTGGCGGGAGGGTTCGGGAACACTGAAGCTTTCTTT

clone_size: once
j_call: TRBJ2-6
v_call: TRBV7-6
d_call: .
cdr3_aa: CASSPGAISGANVLTF
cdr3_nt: TGTGCCAGCAGCCCTGGGGCGATCTCTGGGGCCAACGTCCTGACTTTC